The rows below give T cell receptor beta chains drawn from one sample of a study of T cells after yellow fever vaccination. TCRdb used MiXCR to reprocess the 5' RACE reads, holding one entry per CDR3 protein. Altogether approximately 260,000 distinct CDR3 sequences are present, about 5% being singletons, with the ten largest covering 2.5% to 4%. Here the sequenced sample was CD4+ T cells sorted from PBMCs, taken on the day of the yellow fever booster vaccination. All receptors derive from a man aged 18 to 29 who received the YFV17D yellow fever vaccine. Each CDR3 is given with its conserved first and last residue. The order of the fields is J gene, clone size, D gene, V gene, CDR3 protein, CDR3 DNA. The D gene is left open where the match is weak. A clone size is listed for some rows: how often the clone was seen (once, few, many), or a class if it is expanded.

>TRBJ2-5|NA|NA|TRBV5-5
CASSRKRGGETQYF
TGTGCCAGCAGCCGGAAACGAGGGGGAGAGACCCAGTACTTC
>TRBJ2-3|NA|NA|TRBV7-3
CASSNRGGGTDTQYF
TGTGCCAGCAGCAACAGAGGGGGAGGCACAGATACGCAGTATTTT
>TRBJ2-3|few|NA|TRBV27
CASSLKGTRTLRPDTQYF
TGTGCCAGCAGTTTAAAGGGAACCAGGACCCTTCGGCCAGATACGCAGTATTTT
>TRBJ1-3|many|NA|TRBV9
CASSVFGLGNTIYF
TGTGCCAGCAGCGTCTTCGGGCTCGGAAACACCATATATTTT
>TRBJ2-7|few|NA|TRBV18
CASSLARGDEQYF
TGTGCCAGCTCACTGGCCCGGGGCGACGAGCAGTACTTC
>TRBJ1-1|NA|TRBD1|TRBV20-1
CSARTGGSPEAFF
TGCAGTGCTCGGACAGGAGGATCCCCTGAAGCTTTCTTT
>TRBJ1-6|few|NA|TRBV7-2
CASSLSRNSNSPLHF
TGTGCCAGCAGCTTAAGTCGGAATAGTAATTCACCCCTCCACTTT
>TRBJ1-4|few|NA|TRBV5-6
CASSGGQGKGEKLFF
TGTGCCAGCAGCGGTGGGCAGGGTAAGGGTGAAAAACTGTTTTTT
>TRBJ2-7|few|NA|TRBV5-8
CASSWKAQRSYEQYF
TGTGCCAGCAGCTGGAAGGCTCAGCGCAGCTACGAGCAGTACTTC
>TRBJ2-6|NA|NA|TRBV7-2
CASTPHSGANVLTF
TGTGCCAGCACCCCACACTCTGGGGCCAACGTCCTGACTTTC
>TRBJ1-6|NA|NA|TRBV18
CASTEGVNSPLHF
TGTGCCAGTACCGAGGGGGTTAACTCACCCCTCCACTTT
>TRBJ2-5|NA|NA|TRBV7-2
CASSTIGGLYQETQYF
TGTGCCAGCAGCACGATCGGGGGCCTGTACCAAGAGACCCAGTACTTC
>TRBJ2-2|many|TRBD1|TRBV4-2
CASSLSGQGTSGELFF
TGTGCCAGCAGCCTTTCGGGACAGGGGACGTCGGGGGAGCTGTTTTTT
>TRBJ2-5|NA|NA|TRBV5-1
CASRDGSQETQYF
TGCGCCAGCCGCGACGGTAGTCAAGAGACCCAGTACTTC
>TRBJ1-5|few|NA|TRBV20-1
CSARGIDSNQPQHF
TGCAGTGCAAGGGGTATCGATAGCAATCAGCCCCAGCATTTT
>TRBJ2-7|many|NA|TRBV18
CASSTGPLWNEQYF
TGTGCCAGCTCAACGGGCCCCCTGTGGAACGAGCAGTACTTC
>TRBJ1-1|few|NA|TRBV5-4
CASSFRGFDEAFF
TGTGCCAGCAGCTTCAGGGGCTTTGATGAAGCTTTCTTT
>TRBJ2-5|few|NA|TRBV10-3
CASRWGETQYF
TGTGCCAGCCGCTGGGGAGAGACCCAGTACTTC
>TRBJ2-3|NA|TRBD2|TRBV5-6
CASRISGGPLDTQYF
TGTGCCAGCAGAATTAGCGGGGGACCTCTAGATACGCAGTATTTT
>TRBJ2-2|NA|NA|TRBV20-1
CSATPTGANTGELFF
TGCAGTGCTACCCCGACGGGAGCGAACACCGGGGAGCTGTTTTTT
>TRBJ1-3|NA|NA|TRBV12-3/TRBV12-4
CASSFGGNTIYF
TGTGCCAGCAGTTTCGGGGGAAACACCATATATTTT
>TRBJ1-1|many|TRBD1|TRBV5-1
CASSFQGGGTEAFF
TGCGCCAGCAGCTTTCAGGGGGGTGGCACTGAAGCTTTCTTT
>TRBJ1-2|few|NA|TRBV4-1
CASSHSGATSYGYTF
TGCGCCAGCAGCCATTCGGGGGCCACCAGCTATGGCTACACCTTC
>TRBJ1-1|few|NA|TRBV25-1
CASSELEDLNTEAFF
TGTGCCAGCAGTGAATTGGAGGATTTAAACACTGAAGCTTTCTTT
>TRBJ1-5|few|NA|TRBV18
CASSPRDSDQPQHF
TGTGCCAGCTCACCACGGGACTCCGATCAGCCCCAGCATTTT
>TRBJ2-5|NA|NA|TRBV4-3
CASSQVRTSLETQYF
TGCGCCAGCAGCCAAGTTAGAACTAGTTTAGAGACCCAGTACTTC
>TRBJ2-3|many|TRBD1|TRBV4-3
CASSHPGTGTTDTQYF
TGCGCCAGCAGCCACCCCGGGACAGGGACGACAGATACGCAGTATTTT
>TRBJ2-5|NA|NA|TRBV28
CASSNAREQETQYF
TGTGCCAGCAGTAACGCCAGGGAGCAAGAGACCCAGTACTTC
>TRBJ1-5|few|TRBD1|TRBV19
CASSTLPGQGEQPQHF
TGTGCCAGTAGCACCTTACCGGGACAGGGCGAACAGCCCCAGCATTTT
>TRBJ2-7|NA|TRBD1|TRBV10-3
CAISGGTATYEQYF
TGTGCCATCAGTGGTGGGACAGCCACCTACGAGCAGTACTTC
>TRBJ2-3|NA|NA|TRBV10-1
CASSESVLGTQYF
TGCGCCAGCAGTGAGTCGGTGCTCGGTACGCAGTATTTT
>TRBJ2-5|NA|NA|TRBV29-1
CSAEDIQETQYF
TGCAGCGCTGAGGACATACAAGAGACCCAGTACTTC
>TRBJ2-1|many|NA|TRBV29-1
CSAGKQGTYNEQFF
TGCAGCGCGGGAAAACAGGGGACTTACAATGAGCAGTTCTTC
>TRBJ2-1|NA|NA|TRBV4-2
CASTKGGGGAYNEQFF
TGTGCCAGCACAAAGGGTGGAGGGGGCGCCTACAATGAGCAGTTCTTC
>TRBJ1-1|few|NA|TRBV7-9
CASTPWVTEAFF
TGTGCCAGCACCCCATGGGTTACTGAAGCTTTCTTT
>TRBJ2-1|NA|TRBD1|TRBV5-1
CASSFSLRDRELGEQFF
TGCGCCAGCAGCTTTTCTCTCCGGGACAGGGAACTCGGGGAGCAGTTCTTC
>TRBJ2-2|few|NA|TRBV24-1
CATSDQPGLPNTGELFF
TGTGCCACCAGTGATCAACCGGGACTTCCAAACACCGGGGAGCTGTTTTTT
>TRBJ1-4|few|NA|TRBV7-9
CASSRKGGFNEKLFF
TGTGCCAGCAGCCGAAAGGGCGGATTTAATGAAAAACTGTTTTTT
>TRBJ2-2|few|NA|TRBV12-3/TRBV12-4
CASSLGAGSWTGELFF
TGTGCCAGCAGTTTGGGGGCGGGGTCGTGGACCGGGGAGCTGTTTTTT
>TRBJ1-2|NA|NA|TRBV5-1
CASTEFETNDYTF
TGCGCCAGCACCGAATTCGAGACGAATGACTACACCTTC
>TRBJ2-1|many|NA|TRBV6-5
CASSYTGGRVRFF
TGTGCCAGCAGTTACACGGGGGGCCGGGTAAGGTTCTTC
>TRBJ1-5|few|NA|TRBV12-3/TRBV12-4
CASSLVNDQPQHF
TGTGCCAGCAGTTTGGTGAATGATCAGCCCCAGCATTTT
>TRBJ2-7|many|TRBD1|TRBV5-1
CASSRDRAVSYEQYF
TGCGCCAGCAGCCGGGACAGGGCTGTCTCCTACGAGCAGTACTTC
>TRBJ2-4|many|TRBD2|TRBV20-1
CSAATSAGIQYF
TGCAGTGCCGCAACTAGCGCGGGCATTCAGTACTTC
>TRBJ1-1|NA|NA|TRBV18
CASSRPEAFF
TGTGCCAGCTCACGACCTGAAGCTTTCTTT
>TRBJ2-2|many|NA|TRBV6-5
CASSSAGEGTGELFF
TGTGCCAGCAGCTCCGCAGGGGAGGGAACCGGGGAGCTGTTTTTT
>TRBJ2-3|few|TRBD2|TRBV28
CASSPPSSGGTDTQYF
TGTGCCAGCAGTCCACCATCTAGCGGGGGAACAGATACGCAGTATTTT
>TRBJ1-3|NA|NA|TRBV6-6
CASRPGHSGNTIYF
TGTGCCAGCAGGCCGGGACACTCTGGAAACACCATATATTTT
>TRBJ1-4|many|NA|TRBV10-3
CAISRRGGEEKLFF
TGTGCCATCAGCCGGCGCGGAGGGGAGGAAAAACTGTTTTTT
>TRBJ1-2|few|TRBD1|TRBV11-2
CASSPDPGTGRYTF
TGTGCCAGCAGTCCGGATCCCGGGACAGGACGATACACCTTC
>TRBJ2-3|few|TRBD2|TRBV4-2
CASSQEPPKTSGFTDTQYF
TGTGCCAGCAGCCAAGAGCCCCCTAAGACTAGCGGATTCACAGATACGCAGTATTTT
>TRBJ2-4|many|TRBD2|TRBV28
CASSLPPSGGGIQYF
TGTGCCAGCAGTTTACCCCCCTCGGGAGGGGGCATTCAGTACTTC
>TRBJ1-1|NA|TRBD1|TRBV4-1
CASSQDSWDRGRKGEAFF
TGCGCCAGCAGCCAAGACTCTTGGGACAGGGGGCGAAAGGGTGAAGCTTTCTTT